The 17 T cell receptor beta chains listed next were all sequenced from one sample in a study of blood T cell repertoires in COVID-19. Profiling relied on immunoSEQ multiplex PCR, and the TCRdb table lists in-frame clones only, not all of them. The sample records tens of thousands of clones, around 90% being singletons. The sequenced sample consisted of peripheral blood. Receptors originate from a man between 60 and 75 years old with acute or convalescent COVID-19.

The rearrangement links TRBV10-3 to TRBJ2-1; D is undetermined. Germline V gives CDR1 ENHRY, CDR2 SYGVKD. Trimming took off 3 bases at V and 3 bases at J, with 6 bases between the two ends. This CDR3 comprises 13 residues. The DNA for the CDR3 is TGTGCCATCAGTGAAGACAACTACAATGAGCAGTTCTTC. It encodes CAISEDNYNEQFF.

The V gene is TRBV5-4, the J gene TRBJ2-1; 9 positions match TRBD1. The CDR3 consists of 15 residues. Germline V gene data show CDR1 as SGHNT and CDR2 as YYREEE (reference sequence). V gave up 4 bases and J gave up 3 bases; unmatched junction bases: 5. CDR3: CASSIGQGLYNEQFF. The CDR3 coding sequence is TGTGCCAGCAGCATAGGACAGGGGCTCTACAATGAGCAGTTCTTC.

The V gene is TRBV18, the J gene TRBJ1-4; the match to TRBD1 covers 7 bases. Germline CDR1 and CDR2: KGHSH and LQKENI. V shed 3 bases and J 4 bases; nucleotides not matched to a gene: 5. This CDR3 is built from 15 residues. DNA for the CDR3: TGTGCCAGCTCACCTCGGGACAGTGGTAATGAAAAACTGTTTTTT. This translates into CASSPRDSGNEKLFF.

This clone was counted a single time. This chain connects TRBV19 to TRBJ1-1; 7 nucleotides align to TRBD1. V dropped 3 bases and J dropped 1; count of bases not matched to a gene: 11. CDR3 length equals 17 residues. In germline, CDR1 is LNHDA, CDR2 SQIVND (reference sequence). For the CDR3, the DNA is TGTGCCAGTAGTATTATACGTGTGACAGGGCCGAACACTGAAGCTTTCTTT. Translating gives CASSIIRVTGPNTEAFF.

The V and J genes are TRBV2 and TRBJ1-2; TRBD1 might be the D (5 bases). The germline V and J ends were trimmed by 5 bases and 2 bases, with 12 bases remaining between them. Germline-derived CDR1 and CDR2 are SNHLY and FYNNEI. The CDR3 length is 14 residues. The CDR3 DNA follows: TGTGCCAGCAGTAGCCAGGGTCGAAACTATGGCTACACCTTC. Residues: CASSSQGRNYGYTF.

This clone was found once. V gene TRBV27 combines with J gene TRBJ1-1, with TRBD1 matching 11 bases. The CDR3 contains 18 residues. The junction had 12 bases not matched to a gene; V was cut back by 4 bases and J by 2 bases. Germline-derived CDR1 and CDR2 are MNHEY and SMNVEV (reference sequence). The DNA of the CDR3 is TGTGCCAGCAGTTCCGGGACAGGGGGGAAGTTAGGAAACACTGAAGCTTTCTTT. Translated: CASSSGTGGKLGNTEAFF.

The chain joins TRBV21-1 to TRBJ2-2; TRBD1 is the table's D call, not checked against the DNA. TRBV21-1 is listed as a pseudogene. The CDR3 has 15 residues. CDR3 sequence: CASSKENRGAGELFF. CDR3 coding DNA: TGTGCCAGCAGCAAAGAGAACAGGGGAGCCGGGGAGCTGTTTTTT.

The rearrangement uses TRBV18 and TRBJ2-7, with unresolved D. The V end lost 0 bases, the J end lost 2 bases, and 5 bases lay between the germline ends. Per the germline V gene, CDR1 is KGHSH and CDR2 is LQKENI. The CDR3 runs 13 residues. CDR3 coding DNA: TGTGCCAGCTCACCACCTTTAGCCTACGAGCAGTACTTC. Amino acids: CASSPPLAYEQYF.

The chain couples TRBV6-6 to TRBJ1-2, with D possibly matching TRBD1 (5 bases). The CDR3 contains 16 residues. Trimming shortened V by 5 bases and J by 4 bases, and 20 bases separated the two germline ends. Germline V gene data show CDR1 as MNHNY and CDR2 as SVGAGI (reference sequence). This chain's CDR3 is CASSPPAGLKPYGYTF. For the CDR3, the DNA is TGTGCCAGCAGTCCCCCCGCAGGGCTTAAACCCTATGGCTACACCTTC.

The chain has TRBV7-2 and TRBJ1-5, with TRBD1 as a possible D gene (6 bases). With 6 bases removed from V and 3 bases from J, the gap between germline ends came to 18 bases. Germline V gene lookup returns CDR1 SGHTA and CDR2 FQGNSA. The CDR3 runs 16 residues. The CDR3 DNA sequence: TGTGCCAGCAGGTTGGGGGGGGCCTCATCCAATCAGCCCCAGCATTTT. Translation gives CASRLGGASSNQPQHF.

This clone was seen only a few times. V and J are TRBV14 and TRBJ2-2; D may be TRBD1 (6 bases). Germline CDR1 is SGHDN and CDR2 is FVKESK. CDR3 length equals 15 residues. Trimming shortened V by 4 bases and J by 5 bases, and 14 bases separated the two germline ends. CDR3 bases: TGTGCCAGCAGCCTGCGACTAACAGGGACCGGGGAGCTGTTTTTT. Its protein product is CASSLRLTGTGELFF.

The chain combines TRBV6-5 with TRBJ1-2; no reliable D call. The ends were cut back, 5 bases at V and 2 bases at J, with 12 bases in the middle. The CDR3 is 14 amino acids. Germline V gene lookup returns CDR1 MNHEY and CDR2 SVGAGI. In DNA form, the CDR3 reads TGTGCCAGCAGTCTTACAAGAACGAACTATGGCTACACCTTC. Encoded protein: CASSLTRTNYGYTF.

The chain joins TRBV19 to TRBJ2-7; D possibly corresponds to TRBD1 (5 bases). Germline values: CDR1 LNHDA, CDR2 SQIVND (reference sequence). The CDR3 extends over 14 amino acids. With 4 bases removed from V and 2 bases from J, the gap between germline ends came to 12 bases. In nucleotides, the CDR3 is TGTGCCAGTAGTAGTTCAGGGATCCCCTACGAGCAGTACTTC. This translates into CASSSSGIPYEQYF. The variable domain in full, with the rest retrieved from reference TRBV19 and TRBJ2-7, is DGGITQSPKYLFRKEGQNVTLSCEQNLNHDAMYWYRQDPGQGLRLIYYSQIVNDFQKGDIAEGYSVSREKKESFPLTVTSAQKNPTAFYLCASSSSGIPYEQYFGPGTRLTVT.

The chain recombines TRBV27 with TRBJ2-2; TRBD2 might be the D (6 bases). CDR1 and CDR2 from the germline V gene are MNHEY and SMNVEV (reference sequence). The CDR3 covers 16 residues. Between the trimmed V and J ends, which lost 3 bases and 2 bases, there was a span of 13 bases. The CDR3, as DNA: TGTGCCAGCAGTTTTATGAGGACTACTAACACCGGGGAGCTGTTTTTT. Translated: CASSFMRTTNTGELFF.

The CDR3, as DNA: TGTGCCAGCAGTCCAACCGAGGTCTTTCGTGAAGCTTTCTTT. Its translation is CASSPTEVFREAFF. The chain joins TRBV27 to TRBJ1-1; D not resolved. The germline gives CDR1 MNHEY, CDR2 SMNVEV (reference sequence). V was trimmed by 5 bases and J by 7 bases, leaving 17 bases between them. The CDR3 is 14 amino acids.

This chain joins TRBV10-2 and TRBJ1-6; TRBD1 might be the D (5 bases). Trimming cost V 6 bases and J 5 bases, with 14 bases left between them. Germline loops: CDR1 WSHSY, CDR2 SAAADI. CDR3 length: 15 residues. CDR3 amino acids: CASSPVGGNNSPLHF. DNA of the CDR3: TGCGCCAGCAGCCCAGTGGGGGGGAATAATTCACCCCTCCACTTT.

The chain links TRBV7-7 to TRBJ1-6; D remains unclear. The CDR3 runs to 17 residues. Germline CDR1 SSHAT, CDR2 FNYEAQ (reference sequence). V was shortened by 7 bases and J by 5 bases, with 21 bases between the two germline ends. Here the CDR3 reads CASIMGMGGRDNSPLHF. In DNA form, the CDR3 reads TGTGCCAGCATCATGGGGATGGGAGGACGCGATAATTCACCCCTCCACTTT. Full variable domain (rest looked up from reference TRBV7-7 and TRBJ1-6): GAGVSQSPRYKVTKRGQDVTLRCDPISSHATLYWYQQALGQGPEFLTYFNYEAQPDKSGLPSDRFSAERPEGSISTLTIQRTEQRDSAMYRCASIMGMGGRDNSPLHFGNGTRLTVT.